This TCR beta chain is from a study of Tregs in tolerant kidney transplant recipients. Using immunoSEQ multiplex PCR, the repertoire was profiled, and TCRdb retains in-frame clones only, with some absent. The sample yields about 83,000 clones, more than 95% seen once. The CDR3 has 13 residues. Germline loops: CDR1 SEHNR, CDR2 FQNEAQ (reference sequence). V lost 7 bases to trimming and J lost 5 bases; unmatched junction nucleotides: 7. Sequenced material: CD4+ T cells from blood, taken before the transplant. J is TRBJ2-5 and V is TRBV7-9; 7 bases are a match to TRBD1. The receptor was derived from a human donor who received a combined kidney and bone marrow transplant. CDR3 nucleotides: TGTGCCAGCAACCCCTGGACAGGCGAGACCCAGTACTTC. Its translation: CASNPWTGETQYF. The full variable domain, in which reference TRBV7-9 and TRBJ2-5 provide the parts outside the CDR3, is DTGVSQNPRHKITKRGQNVTFRCDPISEHNRLYWYRQTLGQGPEFLTYFQNEAQLEKSRLLSDRFSAERPKGSFSTLEIQRTEQGDSAMYLCASNPWTGETQYFGPGTRLLVL.